Below, 10 T cell receptor beta chains from the same sample are listed, as sequenced in a study of blood T cell repertoires in COVID-19 (TCRdb year 2020). Libraries were built with the immunoSEQ multiplex PCR assay. TCRdb holds this immuneACCESS table with in-frame rearrangements only. Some clones are missing; in checked studies, unresolved V genes explain under half, and the rest has no known cause. The sample table shows hundreds of thousands of clones, and 86% are seen once. Jointly, the top ten make up almost 1.5% of the sample. The sample consisted of peripheral blood. All receptors derive from a woman in her thirties with active or convalescent COVID-19.

This clone was counted a single time. The rearrangement links TRBV7-9 to TRBJ2-1; 9 bases match TRBD1. The ends lost 4 bases at V and 4 bases at J; junction bases unmatched: 11. The germline V gene encodes CDR1 SEHNR and CDR2 FQNEAQ (reference sequence). CDR3 length: 17 amino acids. CDR3 in amino acids: CASSSNLRGQGYNEQFF. The CDR3 nucleotides read TGTGCCAGCAGCTCAAACTTAAGGGGACAGGGATACAATGAGCAGTTCTTC.

V gene TRBV7-9 combines with J gene TRBJ1-2; weak D call: TRBD1 (5 bases). Germline CDR1 reads SEHNR; CDR2 reads FQNEAQ (reference sequence). V was clipped by 1 base and J by 9 bases, with 18 bases between them. The length of the CDR3 is 15 residues. DNA for the CDR3: TGTGCCAGCAGCTTAGATCTAGGGGCGGCGGCGAGCTACACCTTC. As protein: CASSLDLGAAASYTF.

This clone has more than one count but fewer than ten. The chain links TRBV19 to TRBJ1-5, with 11 bases that match TRBD1. Per the germline V gene, CDR1 is LNHDA and CDR2 is SQIVND (reference sequence). This CDR3 has 14 residues. V gave up 5 bases and J gave up 7 bases; unmatched junction bases: 4. The CDR3 spells CASSGQGAGQPQHF. DNA of the CDR3: TGTGCCAGTAGTGGACAGGGGGCCGGACAGCCCCAGCATTTT.

The chain uses TRBV18 and TRBJ1-3, with 11 positions matching TRBD1. Germline V gives CDR1 KGHSH, CDR2 LQKENI. The CDR3 loop spans 16 amino acids. Losses at the gene ends were 4 bases for V and 1 base for J; bases not matched to a gene: 3. CDR3 coding DNA: TGTGCCAGCTCACTGGGGACAGGGGGATCTGGAAACACCATATATTTT. Protein: CASSLGTGGSGNTIYF.

The CDR3: CASSESATGELFF. CDR3 DNA: TGTGCCAGCAGTGAATCTGCGACCGGGGAGCTGTTTTTT. This chain connects TRBV25-1 to TRBJ2-2, with D unclear. The germline CDR1 and CDR2 sequences are MGHDK and SYGVNS. The CDR3 sequence is 13 residues long. V lost 1 base and J 5 bases, leaving 5 bases between the germline ends.

The chain uses TRBV6-6 and TRBJ1-2; no clear D. This CDR3 spans 13 amino acids. V was shortened by 6 bases and J by 5 bases, with 13 bases between the two germline ends. Per germline, CDR1 MNHNY and CDR2 SVGAGI (reference sequence). The CDR3: CASSPTSWYGYTF. The DNA of the CDR3 is TGTGCCAGCAGCCCCACTTCGTGGTATGGCTACACCTTC.

V is TRBV3-1 (or the pseudogene TRBV3-2) and J is TRBJ2-3; D not certain. From germline, CDR1 is LGHDT and CDR2 YNNKEL (reference sequence). This CDR3 has 14 residues. V was trimmed by 4 bases and J by 4 bases, leaving 12 bases between them. This CDR3 is CASSPPVRSDTQYF. The CDR3 DNA sequence: TGTGCCAGCAGCCCTCCCGTTCGGTCAGATACGCAGTATTTT.

The chain joins TRBV14 to TRBJ1-2, with 8 bases fitting TRBD1. Germline CDR1 is SGHDN and CDR2 is FVKESK. The CDR3 is 17 residues long. J gave up 4 bases and V 3 bases, and 13 bases lay outside the gene matches. CDR3 nucleotides: TGTGCCAGCAGCCACGGAACGACAGGGGTAGGGGGCTATGGCTACACCTTC. Translating it yields CASSHGTTGVGGYGYTF. The variable domain in full, completed from reference TRBV14 and TRBJ1-2, reads EAGVTQFPSHSVIEKGQTVTLRCDPISGHDNLYWYRRVMGKEIKFLLHFVKESKQDESGMPNNRFLAERTGGTYSTLKVQPAELEDSGVYFCASSHGTTGVGGYGYTFGSGTRLTVV.

The chain joins TRBV5-8 to TRBJ1-1; 7 nucleotides match TRBD1. The CDR3 consists of 15 residues. Looked up from germline, CDR1 is SGHTS and CDR2 is YDEGEE. Trimming removed 1 base from V and 3 bases from J; junction bases left unmatched: 6. In DNA, the CDR3 is TGTGCCAGCAGCTTGAGGGGACAGATATACACTGAAGCTTTCTTT. Translating it yields CASSLRGQIYTEAFF. Variable domain in full (rest from reference TRBV5-8 and TRBJ1-1): EAGVTQSPTHLIKTRGQQATLRCSPISGHTSVYWYQQALGLGLQFLLWYDEGEERNRGNFPPRFSGRQFPNYSSELNVNALELEDSALYLCASSLRGQIYTEAFFGQGTRLTVV.

The chain has TRBV3-1 (or the pseudogene TRBV3-2) and TRBJ2-7; D call uncertain. Trimming cost V 0 bases and J 3 bases, with 9 bases left between them. There are 14 residues in the CDR3. Germline V lookup: CDR1 LGHDT, CDR2 YNNKEL (reference sequence). The CDR3 bases are TGTGCCAGCAGCCAAGATTACGGTTTCTACGAGCAGTACTTC. Protein product: CASSQDYGFYEQYF.